This TCR beta chain was found in a study of T cell responses to AZD1222 COVID-19 vaccine. Germline V gives CDR1 MDHEN, CDR2 SYDVKM. The germline V and J ends were trimmed by 5 bases and 0 bases, with 10 bases remaining between them. This CDR3 region has 14 residues. TCRdb keeps only in-frame clones here, not all; method: immunoSEQ multiplex PCR. The table has under 8,500 clones, roughly 88% seen once. The starting material was peripheral blood, obtained 28 days after the second AZD1222 dose. The chain recombines TRBV28 with TRBJ1-1, with D hard to call. The origin of this receptor is an adult who received the AZD1222 COVID-19 vaccine. CDR3 in DNA: TGTGCCAGCAGTCTCACGCACCTGAACACTGAAGCTTTCTTT. This translates into CASSLTHLNTEAFF.